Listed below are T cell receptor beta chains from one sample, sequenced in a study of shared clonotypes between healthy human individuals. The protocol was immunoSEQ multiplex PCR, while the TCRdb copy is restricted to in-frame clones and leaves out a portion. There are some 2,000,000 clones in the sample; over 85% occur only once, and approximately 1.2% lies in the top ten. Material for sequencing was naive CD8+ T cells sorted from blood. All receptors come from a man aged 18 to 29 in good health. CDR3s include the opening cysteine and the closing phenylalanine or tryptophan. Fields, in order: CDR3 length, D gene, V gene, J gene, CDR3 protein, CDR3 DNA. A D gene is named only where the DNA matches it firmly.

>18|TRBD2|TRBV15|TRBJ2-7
CATSRETWASGGTYEQYF
TGTGCCACCAGCAGGGAAACGTGGGCTAGCGGGGGCACCTACGAGCAGTACTTC
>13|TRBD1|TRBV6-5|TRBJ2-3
CASRTGFVGTQYF
TGTGCCAGCAGGACAGGGTTTGTTGGTACGCAGTATTTT
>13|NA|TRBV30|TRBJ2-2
CAWSREGAGELFF
TGTGCCTGGAGTCGCGAGGGGGCCGGGGAGCTGTTTTTT
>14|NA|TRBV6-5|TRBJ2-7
CASSFQGSPYEQYF
TGTGCCAGCAGTTTCCAGGGAAGCCCCTACGAGCAGTACTTC
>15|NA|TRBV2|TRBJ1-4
CASSEGQPTNEKLFF
TGTGCCAGCAGTGAAGGACAGCCAACTAATGAAAAACTGTTTTTT
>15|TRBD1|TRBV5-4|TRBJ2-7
CASSLGTGSSYEQYF
TGTGCCAGCAGCTTGGGGACAGGGAGCTCCTACGAGCAGTACTTC
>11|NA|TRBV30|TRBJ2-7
CAWSLVAEQYF
TGTGCCTGGAGTTTGGTGGCGGAGCAGTACTTC
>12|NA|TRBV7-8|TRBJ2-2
CASRLDEGELFF
TGTGCCAGCAGGTTGGACGAAGGGGAGCTGTTTTTT
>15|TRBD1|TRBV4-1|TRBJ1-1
CASSFRDSLNTEAFF
TGCGCCAGCAGCTTCCGGGACAGCCTGAACACTGAAGCTTTCTTT
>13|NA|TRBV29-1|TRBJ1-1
CSATSGGGTEAFF
TGCAGCGCCACCTCCGGGGGCGGCACTGAAGCTTTCTTT
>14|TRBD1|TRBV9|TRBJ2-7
CASSVAGTGSEQYF
TGTGCCAGCAGCGTAGCCGGGACAGGGTCCGAGCAGTACTTC
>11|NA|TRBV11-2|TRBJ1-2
CASSLQGKRTF
TGTGCCAGCAGCTTACAGGGGAAGCGGACCTTC
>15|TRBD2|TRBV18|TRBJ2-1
CASSPPRTSIDEQFF
TGTGCCAGCTCACCACCTCGGACTAGCATCGATGAGCAGTTCTTC
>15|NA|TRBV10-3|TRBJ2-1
CAISESTQMGDEQFF
TGTGCCATCAGTGAGTCGACACAAATGGGTGATGAGCAGTTCTTC
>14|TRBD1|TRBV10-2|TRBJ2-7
CASSGTGQGSEQYF
TGCGCCAGCAGTGGGACGGGACAGGGGTCAGAGCAGTACTTC